Following are 17 T cell receptor beta chains from one sample sequenced in a study of blood T cells in healthy people across ages. The second PCR ran roughly 6 to 11 cycles with a sample-barcoded 5' primer and J-beta primers. TCRdb recomputed calls from the 5' RACE reads with MiXCR, one row per CDR3 protein. This sample has 1 million or so distinct CDR3 sequences, with under 55% found just once. The sequencing sample was made of blood. The source is a woman in her sixties or seventies in good health.

The sample holds a few counts of this clonotype. For the CDR3, the DNA is TGCAGTGCTAGAGATGCCCTTATGCAAGAGACCCAGTACTTC. Its translation is CSARDALMQETQYF. This chain uses TRBV20-1 with TRBJ2-5, with D hard to call. Looked up from germline, CDR1 is DFQATT and CDR2 is SNEGSKA (reference sequence). V was cut by 0 bases and J by 2 bases, with 10 bases left in between. This CDR3 has 14 amino acids.

The rearrangement joins TRBV13 to TRBJ2-1; tentative D call: TRBD2 (6 bases). The CDR3 runs to 14 residues. CDR1 is PRHDT, CDR2 FYEKMQ, per germline (reference sequence). The V end was cut by 4 bases, the J end by 8 bases, with 15 bases between. The CDR3 is CASSSLAPADEQFF. In DNA, the CDR3 is TGTGCCAGCAGCTCTCTAGCGCCCGCGGATGAGCAGTTCTTC.

V usage is TRBV27 and J usage is TRBJ2-7; 7 bases are a match to TRBD2. The V gene's germline CDR1 is MNHEY and CDR2 SMNVEV (reference sequence). The CDR3 runs 14 residues. V lost 5 bases to trimming and J lost 2 bases; unmatched junction nucleotides: 6. Here the CDR3 DNA reads TGTGCCAGCAGTCCCGGGACTATCCCCTACGAGCAGTACTTC. Translation gives CASSPGTIPYEQYF.

The J gene is TRBJ1-5, the V gene TRBV10-3; tentative D call: TRBD1 (5 bases). V was cut by 2 bases and J by 5 bases, with 10 bases left in between. The CDR3 sequence is 14 residues long. CDR1 and CDR2 (germline): ENHRY, SYGVKD. This CDR3 reads CAISEAGSDQPQHF. DNA of the CDR3: TGTGCCATCAGTGAGGCAGGGTCCGATCAGCCCCAGCATTTT.

The chain recombines TRBV28 with TRBJ1-2; possible D gene TRBD1, 6 bases. V was clipped by 4 bases and J by 10 bases, with 13 bases between them. The CDR3 sequence is 12 residues long. The germline V gene has CDR1 MDHEN and CDR2 SYDVKM. CDR3 protein: CASSSVSGDYTF. In nucleotides, the CDR3 is TGTGCCAGCAGTTCCGTTTCAGGGGACTACACCTTC.

This clonotype was seen a few times. The gene calls are TRBV6-5 and TRBJ2-1; D is unclear. Between the trimmed V and J ends, which lost 5 bases and 9 bases, there was a span of 17 bases. The CDR3 runs to 14 residues. Germline CDR1 is MNHEY and CDR2 is SVGAGI. The DNA for the CDR3 is TGTGCCAGCAGTCCCTTTGATCGAGGATTTGAGCAGTTCTTC. Translated, it gives CASSPFDRGFEQFF.

The chain couples TRBV12-3 or TRBV12-4 to TRBJ2-5; 11 bases are shared with TRBD2. V shed 5 bases and J 5 bases; nucleotides not matched to a gene: 4. This CDR3 comprises 14 residues. This CDR3 is CASSVASGRETQYF. Here the CDR3 DNA reads TGTGCCAGCAGTGTCGCTAGCGGGAGGGAGACCCAGTACTTC.

This rearrangement joins TRBV5-1 to TRBJ2-2, with 9 bases fitting TRBD1. Germline CDR1 and CDR2: SGHRS and YFSETQ. The CDR3 has 15 residues. V lost 4 bases, J lost 3 bases, and 4 bases stayed unmatched. The CDR3 is CASSQWTGDTGELFF. In DNA, the CDR3 is TGCGCCAGCAGCCAATGGACAGGGGACACCGGGGAGCTGTTTTTT.

To note about this clonotype: The junction does not match germline at one end; this may be a read error. CDR3 in amino acids: CAISECQSSYNEQFF. The CDR3 nucleotides are TGTGCCATTAGTGAGTGTCAGAGCTCCTACAATGAGCAGTTCTTC. The rearrangement links TRBV10-3 to TRBJ2-1; D unclear. CDR1 and CDR2 from the germline V gene are ENHRY and SYGVKD. The CDR3 is 15 amino acids.

The chain combines TRBV6-5 with TRBJ1-5, with 8 bases matching TRBD1. The CDR3 runs 13 residues. Germline lookup yields CDR1 MNHEY and CDR2 SVGAGI. The J segment lost 10 bases and the V segment lost 7 bases, leaving 9 bases of the junction unmatched. CDR3 region: CASNWRQGSPQHF. CDR3 bases: TGTGCCAGCAATTGGCGACAGGGGTCCCCCCAGCATTTT.

This clonotype was counted many times. The V and J genes are TRBV29-1 and TRBJ2-3; D unresolved. The CDR3 runs 12 residues. The V gene lost 5 bases and the J gene lost 1 base, with 7 bases spanning the gap. Germline V gene sequence: CDR1 SQVTM, CDR2 ANQGSEA. CDR3 nucleotides: TGCAGCGTTTTGGGCGGCACAGATACGCAGTATTTT. It translates to CSVLGGTDTQYF.

This clonotype was seen a handful of times. The chain uses TRBV9 and TRBJ2-3, with D tentatively TRBD2 (5 bases). Germline V CDR1 and CDR2: SGDLS, YYNGEE. V lost 5 bases, J lost 1 base, and 14 bases lay in between. This CDR3 has 15 amino acids. DNA for the CDR3: TGTGCCAGCAGACAGAGGGAGAGCGGCACAGATACGCAGTATTTT. Translation gives CASRQRESGTDTQYF.

The CDR3 sequence: CASRAFSYNEQFF. In DNA form, the CDR3 reads TGTGCCAGCCGCGCCTTTAGTTACAATGAGCAGTTCTTC. This chain links TRBV27 with TRBJ2-1; D remains unclear. The CDR3 length is 13 residues. The germline CDR1 and CDR2 sequences are MNHEY and SMNVEV (reference sequence). V was pared by 8 bases and J by 4 bases, with 12 bases between.

This clonotype occurred many times. The DNA for the CDR3 is TGTGCCAGCAGCTTATATGGGAGGACTAGCGGGAGAAGAAGCCCCCAAGAGACCCAGTACTTC. Translating gives CASSLYGRTSGRRSPQETQYF. The rearrangement joins TRBV13 to TRBJ2-5, with 13 bases aligning to TRBD2. J lost 1 base, V lost 2 bases, and 16 bases had no gene match. Germline values: CDR1 PRHDT, CDR2 FYEKMQ (reference sequence). The CDR3 has 21 amino acids.

The V call is TRBV20-1, the J call TRBJ2-5; TRBD2 agrees at 12 bases. Germline-derived CDR1 and CDR2 are DFQATT and SNEGSKA (reference sequence). The V gene end was trimmed by 6 bases and the J gene end by 5 bases; junction bases not matched to a gene: 10. The CDR3 is 15 residues long. The CDR3 bases are TGCAGTGCGGGGGCTAGCGGGAGGGCCGCGGAGACCCAGTACTTC. This gives the protein CSAGASGRAAETQYF.

The J gene is TRBJ2-1, the V gene TRBV6-6; 8 bases map to TRBD1. CDR1 and CDR2 from the germline V gene are MNHNY and SVGAGI (reference sequence). The CDR3 consists of 15 residues. V shed 6 bases and J 13 bases; nucleotides not matched to a gene: 17. CDR3 coding DNA: TGTGCCAGCAGCATACAGGGGGGAGTATCAGAGACCCAGTTCTTC. This gives the protein CASSIQGGVSETQFF.

This clonotype was counted between two and nine times. The chain uses TRBV7-9 and TRBJ2-1; tentatively, D is TRBD1 or TRBD2 (6 bases each). CDR3 size: 16 residues. CDR1 is SEHNR and CDR2 is FQNEAQ in the germline V gene (reference sequence). The V and J ends lost 5 bases and 7 bases respectively, with 21 bases between them. The CDR3 here is CASSVVGGGLVNEQFF. The DNA of the CDR3 is TGTGCCAGCAGCGTAGTGGGGGGCGGACTGGTGAATGAGCAGTTCTTC.